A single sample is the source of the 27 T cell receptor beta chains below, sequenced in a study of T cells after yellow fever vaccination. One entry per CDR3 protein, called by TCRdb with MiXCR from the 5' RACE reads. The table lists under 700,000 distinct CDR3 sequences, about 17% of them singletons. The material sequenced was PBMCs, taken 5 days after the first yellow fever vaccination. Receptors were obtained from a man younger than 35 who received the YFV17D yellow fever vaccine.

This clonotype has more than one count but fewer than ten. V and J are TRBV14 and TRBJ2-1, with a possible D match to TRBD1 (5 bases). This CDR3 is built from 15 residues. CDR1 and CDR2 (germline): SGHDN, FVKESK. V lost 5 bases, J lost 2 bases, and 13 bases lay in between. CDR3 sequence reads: CASSSVQGTYNEQFF. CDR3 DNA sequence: TGTGCCAGCAGCTCGGTTCAGGGCACCTACAATGAGCAGTTCTTC.

The CDR3 reads CASSGVHDTQYF. CDR3 coding DNA: TGTGCCAGCAGTGGGGTTCACGATACGCAGTATTTT. The rearrangement links TRBV6-1 to TRBJ2-3; no clear D. Trimming stripped 4 bases from V and 6 bases from J, with 8 bases between. This CDR3 region has 12 residues. CDR1 MNHNS and CDR2 SASEGT come from the germline V gene.

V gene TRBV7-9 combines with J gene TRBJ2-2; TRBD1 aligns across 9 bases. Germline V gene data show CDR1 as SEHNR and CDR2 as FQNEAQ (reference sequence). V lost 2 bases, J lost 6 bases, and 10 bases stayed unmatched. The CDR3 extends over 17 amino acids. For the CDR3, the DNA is TGTGCCAGCAGCTTAACCACAGGGGGCGACCGACCCGGGGAGCTGTTTTTT. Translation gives CASSLTTGGDRPGELFF.

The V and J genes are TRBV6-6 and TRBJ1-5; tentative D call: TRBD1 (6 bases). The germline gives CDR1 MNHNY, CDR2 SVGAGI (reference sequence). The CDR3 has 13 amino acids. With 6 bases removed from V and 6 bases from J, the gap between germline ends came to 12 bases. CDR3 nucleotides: TGTGCCAGCAGGCCAGGGGACATTCAGCCCCAGCATTTT. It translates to CASRPGDIQPQHF.

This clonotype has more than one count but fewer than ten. The CDR3 DNA reads as TGTGCCAGCAGCTTACTACCAAACTATGGCTACACCTTC. Protein product: CASSLLPNYGYTF. This chain uses TRBV7-2 with TRBJ1-2, with D uncertain. CDR1 is SGHTA, CDR2 FQGNSA, per germline. V lost 2 bases to trimming and J lost 2 bases, with 6 bases between them. The CDR3 extends over 13 amino acids.

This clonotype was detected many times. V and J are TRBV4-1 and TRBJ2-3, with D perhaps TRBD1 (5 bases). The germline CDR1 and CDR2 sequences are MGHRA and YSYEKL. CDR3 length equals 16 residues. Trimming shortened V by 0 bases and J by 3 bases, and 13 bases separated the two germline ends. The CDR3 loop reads CASSQDGAGNTDTQYF. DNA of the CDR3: TGCGCCAGCAGCCAAGATGGGGCAGGGAATACAGATACGCAGTATTTT.

CDR3 coding DNA: TGTGCCAGCAGTGACCCCGGTTCCGACTACGAGCAGTACGTC. Residues: CASSDPGSDYEQYV. The chain combines TRBV2 with TRBJ2-7; D remains ambiguous. V dropped 3 bases and J dropped 3 bases, with 12 bases sitting between them. The CDR3 sequence is 14 residues long. The germline CDR1 and CDR2 sequences are SNHLY and FYNNEI.

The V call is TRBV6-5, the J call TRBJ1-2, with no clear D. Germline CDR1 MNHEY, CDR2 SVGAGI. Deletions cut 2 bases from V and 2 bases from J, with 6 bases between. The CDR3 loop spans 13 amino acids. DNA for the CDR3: TGTGCCAGCAGTTACGATCAGAACTATGGCTACACCTTC. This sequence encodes CASSYDQNYGYTF.

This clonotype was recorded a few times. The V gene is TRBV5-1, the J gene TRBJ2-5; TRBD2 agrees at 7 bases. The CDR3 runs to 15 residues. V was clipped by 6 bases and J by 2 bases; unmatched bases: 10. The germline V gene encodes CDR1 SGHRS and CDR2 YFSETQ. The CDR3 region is CASTGGGGTQETQYF. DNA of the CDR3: TGCGCCAGCACTGGTGGCGGGGGAACTCAAGAGACCCAGTACTTC.

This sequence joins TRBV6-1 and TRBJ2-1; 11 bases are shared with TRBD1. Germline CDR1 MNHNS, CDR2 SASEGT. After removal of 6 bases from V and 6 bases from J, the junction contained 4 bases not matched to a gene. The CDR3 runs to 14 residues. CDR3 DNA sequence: TGTGCCAGCAGAGGGACAGGGGGGGCCAATGAGCAGTTCTTC. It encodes CASRGTGGANEQFF.

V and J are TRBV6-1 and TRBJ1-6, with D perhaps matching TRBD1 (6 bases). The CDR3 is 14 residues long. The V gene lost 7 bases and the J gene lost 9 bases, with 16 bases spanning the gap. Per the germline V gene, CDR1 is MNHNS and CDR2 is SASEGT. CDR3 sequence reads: CASTRGGWGSPLHF. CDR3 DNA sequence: TGTGCCAGCACCCGAGGGGGTTGGGGTTCACCCCTCCACTTT.

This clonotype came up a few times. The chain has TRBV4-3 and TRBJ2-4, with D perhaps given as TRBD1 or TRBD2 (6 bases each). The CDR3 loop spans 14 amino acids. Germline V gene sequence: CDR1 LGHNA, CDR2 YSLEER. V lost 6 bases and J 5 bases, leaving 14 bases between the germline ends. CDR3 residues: CASRGGLGENIQYF. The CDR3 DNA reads TGCGCCAGCAGAGGGGGGCTAGGGGAAAACATTCAGTACTTC.

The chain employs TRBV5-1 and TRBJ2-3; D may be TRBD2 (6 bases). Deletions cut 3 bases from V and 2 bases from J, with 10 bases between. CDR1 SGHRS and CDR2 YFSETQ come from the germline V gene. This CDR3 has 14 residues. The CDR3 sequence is CASSWDWITDTQYF. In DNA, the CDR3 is TGCGCCAGCAGCTGGGACTGGATCACAGATACGCAGTATTTT.

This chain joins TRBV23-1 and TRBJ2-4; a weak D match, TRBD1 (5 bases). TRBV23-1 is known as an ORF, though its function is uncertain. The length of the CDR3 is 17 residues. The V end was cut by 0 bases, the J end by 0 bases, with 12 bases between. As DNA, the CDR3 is TGCGCCAGCAGTCAATCAGAACAGGCCATAGCCAAAAACATTCAGTACTTC. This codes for CASSQSEQAIAKNIQYF.

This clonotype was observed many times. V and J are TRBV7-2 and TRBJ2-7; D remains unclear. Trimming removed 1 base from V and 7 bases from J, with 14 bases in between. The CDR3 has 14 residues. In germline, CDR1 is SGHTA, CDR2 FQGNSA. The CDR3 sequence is CASSLGAGPWEQYV. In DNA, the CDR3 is TGTGCCAGCAGCTTAGGGGCAGGTCCTTGGGAGCAGTACGTC.

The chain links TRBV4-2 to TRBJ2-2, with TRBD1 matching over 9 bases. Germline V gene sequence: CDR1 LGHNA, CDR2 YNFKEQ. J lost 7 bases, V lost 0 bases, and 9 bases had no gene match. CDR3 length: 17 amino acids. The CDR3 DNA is TGTGCCAGCAGCCAAGATCTTACAGGGGGCATTAGCGGGGAGCTGTTTTTT. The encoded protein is CASSQDLTGGISGELFF.

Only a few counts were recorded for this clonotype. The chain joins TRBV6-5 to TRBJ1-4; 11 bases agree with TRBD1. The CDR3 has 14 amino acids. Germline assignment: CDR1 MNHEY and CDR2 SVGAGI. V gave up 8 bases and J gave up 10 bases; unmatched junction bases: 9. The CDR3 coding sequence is TGTGCCAGCTTATCACCGGGACAGGGGGGAAAACTGTTTTTT. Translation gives CASLSPGQGGKLFF.

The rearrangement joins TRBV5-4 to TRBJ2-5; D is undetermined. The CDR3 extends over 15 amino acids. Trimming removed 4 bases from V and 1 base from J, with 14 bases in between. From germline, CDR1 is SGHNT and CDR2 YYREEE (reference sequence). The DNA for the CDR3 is TGTGCCAGCAGCCCGGCCCGAGACATCCAAGAGACCCAGTACTTC. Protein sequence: CASSPARDIQETQYF.

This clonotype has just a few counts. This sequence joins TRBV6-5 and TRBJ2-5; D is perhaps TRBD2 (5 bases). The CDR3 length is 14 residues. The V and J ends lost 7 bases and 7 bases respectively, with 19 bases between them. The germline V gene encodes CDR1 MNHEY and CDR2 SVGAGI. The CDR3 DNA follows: TGTGCCAGCACCACCTGGCGGGCGTTGGGGACCCAGTACTTC. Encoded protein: CASTTWRALGTQYF.

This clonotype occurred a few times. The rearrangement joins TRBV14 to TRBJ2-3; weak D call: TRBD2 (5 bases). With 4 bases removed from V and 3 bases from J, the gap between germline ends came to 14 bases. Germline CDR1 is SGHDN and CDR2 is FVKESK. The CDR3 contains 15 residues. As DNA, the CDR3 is TGTGCCAGCAGCCTCTCGGCCGGAGGAACAGATACGCAGTATTTT. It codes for CASSLSAGGTDTQYF.

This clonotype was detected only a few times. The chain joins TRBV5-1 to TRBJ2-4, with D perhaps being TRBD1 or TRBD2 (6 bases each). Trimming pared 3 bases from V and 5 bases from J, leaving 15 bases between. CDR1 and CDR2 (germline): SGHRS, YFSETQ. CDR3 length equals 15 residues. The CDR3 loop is CASSWGSGAQNIQYF. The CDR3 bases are TGCGCCAGCAGCTGGGGGTCGGGGGCCCAAAACATTCAGTACTTC.

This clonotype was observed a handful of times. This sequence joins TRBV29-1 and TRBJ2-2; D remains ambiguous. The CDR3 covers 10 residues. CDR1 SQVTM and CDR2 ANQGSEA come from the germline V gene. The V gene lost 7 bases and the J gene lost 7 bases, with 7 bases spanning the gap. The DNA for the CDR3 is TGCAGCGCCTTTCACGGGGAGCTGTTTTTT. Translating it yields CSAFHGELFF.

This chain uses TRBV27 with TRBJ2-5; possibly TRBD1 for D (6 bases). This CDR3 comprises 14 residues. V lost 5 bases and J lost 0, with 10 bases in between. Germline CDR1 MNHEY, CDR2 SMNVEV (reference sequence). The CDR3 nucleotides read TGTGCCAGCAGTCCCCGGGACAACCAAGAGACCCAGTACTTC. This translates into CASSPRDNQETQYF.

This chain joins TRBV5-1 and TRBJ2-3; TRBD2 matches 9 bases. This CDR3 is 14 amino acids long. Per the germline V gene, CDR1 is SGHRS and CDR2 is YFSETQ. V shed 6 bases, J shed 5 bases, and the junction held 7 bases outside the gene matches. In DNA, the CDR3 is TGCGCCAGCACGGGGACTAGCAGGCAAGATACGCAGTATTTT. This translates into CASTGTSRQDTQYF.

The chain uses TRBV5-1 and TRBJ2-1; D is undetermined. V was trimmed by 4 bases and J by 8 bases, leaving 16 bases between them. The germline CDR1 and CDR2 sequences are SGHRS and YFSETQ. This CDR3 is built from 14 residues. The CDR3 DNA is TGCGCCAGCAGCCCGGGCAGCCGCAATGATGAGCAGTTCTTC. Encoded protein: CASSPGSRNDEQFF.

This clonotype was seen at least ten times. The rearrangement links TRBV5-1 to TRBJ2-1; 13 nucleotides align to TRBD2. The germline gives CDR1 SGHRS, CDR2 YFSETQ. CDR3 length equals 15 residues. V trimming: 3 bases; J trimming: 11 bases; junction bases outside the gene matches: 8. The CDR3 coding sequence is TGCGCCAGCAGCTCCCCACAGACTAGCGGGGGGCAGCAGTTCTTC. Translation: CASSSPQTSGGQQFF.

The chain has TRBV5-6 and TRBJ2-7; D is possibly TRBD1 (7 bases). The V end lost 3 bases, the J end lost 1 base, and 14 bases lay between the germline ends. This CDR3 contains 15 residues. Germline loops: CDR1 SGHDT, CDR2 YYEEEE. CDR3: CASSSPAGGSYEQYF. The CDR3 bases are TGTGCCAGCAGCTCCCCCGCAGGGGGGTCCTACGAGCAGTACTTC.